This record concerns one T cell receptor (beta chain) sequence. It has no known antigen specificity. Base qualities are not at hand, and no much larger clone is one base apart. The sample belongs to a study of T cells in narcolepsy listed by TCRdb under 2018. Background for the entire study: Patients with narcolepsy type 1 or type 2 (NT1, NT2) and healthy control donors were enrolled in the study. The study sought autoreactive T cells targeting hypocretin neuron self-antigens (hypocretin, TRIB2) in narcolepsy patients, using TCR Vbeta sequencing to track clonotypes in blood and CSF. Study-wide conclusions, independent of this receptor: Certain blood memory CD4+ repertoires from patients and controls had no sequences that matched autoreactive T cell clones. Plots comparing CSF and blood CD4+ T cell clonotypes from the same patient highlighted HCRT-specific and TRIB2-specific autoreactive clonotypes. According to the report, autoreactive clonotypes were detected serially in the blood of the same patients and of different patients, but not in healthy controls. Numbers of sequenced blood memory CD4+ clonotypes were comparable, with averages of some 38,000 in patients and roughly 33,000 in controls.

V ends up 3 bases short and J 4 bases short, with an unmatched junction base count of 6. Based on the germline V gene, the CDR1 and CDR2 sequences are SGHDT and YYEEEE. The CDR3 covers 14 residues, taking in both the cysteine and the phenylalanine. The kept DNA is CDR3 alone, 42 bases in frame from the first base. For TCR Vbeta sequencing, memory CD4+ T cells were sorted ex vivo from the peripheral blood of narcolepsy patients and healthy controls. Libraries were prepared through the immunoSEQ multiplex PCR assay. TCRdb carries this immuneACCESS record with in-frame sequences only. Its versions omit some clonotypes, under half of them owing to an unresolved V gene in the studies checked, with the rest unexplained. In all, the sample holds tens of thousands of clones, and about four fifths of those were seen once. Jointly, the top ten make up about 3.4% of the sample.

The rearranged segments are TRBV5-6 and TRBJ2-5; the junction holds 7 bases that match TRBD1. This TCR was recovered from a human donor with narcolepsy. The sample consisted of CD45RA- memory CD4+ T cells from PBMCs. The cell subset or site tag for this specimen amounts to: memory T cells sorted ex vivo from peripheral blood. CDR3 protein: CASSYNRGRETQYF. The nucleotide sequence reads as follows: TGTGCCAGCAGCTATAATAGGGGGCGAGAGACCCAGTACTTC.